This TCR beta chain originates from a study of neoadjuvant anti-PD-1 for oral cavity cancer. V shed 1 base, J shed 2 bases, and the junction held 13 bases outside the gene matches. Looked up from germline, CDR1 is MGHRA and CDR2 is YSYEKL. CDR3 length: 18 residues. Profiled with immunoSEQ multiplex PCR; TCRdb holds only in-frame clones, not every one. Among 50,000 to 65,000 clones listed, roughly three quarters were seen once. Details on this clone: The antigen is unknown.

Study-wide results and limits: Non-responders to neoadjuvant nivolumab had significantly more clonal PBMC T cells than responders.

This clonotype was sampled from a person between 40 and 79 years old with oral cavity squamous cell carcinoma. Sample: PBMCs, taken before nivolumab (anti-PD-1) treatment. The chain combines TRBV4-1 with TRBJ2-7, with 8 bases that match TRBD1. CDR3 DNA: TGCGCCAGCAGCCAAGGCCTCCGGGACAGGTGGCGGACCTACGAGCAGTACTTC. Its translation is CASSQGLRDRWRTYEQYF.